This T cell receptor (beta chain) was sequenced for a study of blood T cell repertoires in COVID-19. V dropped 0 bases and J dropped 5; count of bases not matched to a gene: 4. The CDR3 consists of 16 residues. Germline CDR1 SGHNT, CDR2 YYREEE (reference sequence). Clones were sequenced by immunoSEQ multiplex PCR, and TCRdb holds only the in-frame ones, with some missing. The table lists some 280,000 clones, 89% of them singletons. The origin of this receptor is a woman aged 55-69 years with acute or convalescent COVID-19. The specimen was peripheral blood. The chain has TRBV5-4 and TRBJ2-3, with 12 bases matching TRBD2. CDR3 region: CASSLVSSGRGDTQYF. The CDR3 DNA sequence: TGTGCCAGCAGCTTGGTCTCTAGCGGGAGGGGAGATACGCAGTATTTT. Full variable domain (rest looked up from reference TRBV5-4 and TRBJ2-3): ETGVTQSPTHLIKTRGQQVTLRCSSQSGHNTVSWYQQALGQGPQFIFQYYREEENGRGNFPPRFSGLQFPNYSSELNVNALELDDSALYLCASSLVSSGRGDTQYFGPGTRLTVL.